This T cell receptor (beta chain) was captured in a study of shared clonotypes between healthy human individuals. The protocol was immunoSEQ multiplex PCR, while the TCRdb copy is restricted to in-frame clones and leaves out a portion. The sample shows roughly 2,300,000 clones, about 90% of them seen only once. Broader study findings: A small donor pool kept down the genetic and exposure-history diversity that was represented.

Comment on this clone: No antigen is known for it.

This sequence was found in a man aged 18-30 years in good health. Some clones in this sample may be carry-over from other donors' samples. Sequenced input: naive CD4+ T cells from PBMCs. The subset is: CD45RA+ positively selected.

In nucleotides, the CDR3 is TGTGCCAGCAGCGTAGAGGGTGGTAGGGGGCGTCACGAGCAGTACTTC. Translated, it gives CASSVEGGRGRHEQYF. The V and J genes are TRBV9 and TRBJ2-7, with 7 bases fitting TRBD1. CDR1 is SGDLS and CDR2 is YYNGEE in the germline V gene. The CDR3 extends over 16 amino acids. The V segment lost 0 bases and the J segment 5 bases; nucleotides outside the gene matches: 11.